This T cell receptor (beta chain) emerged from a study of STAT5B mutations in CD4+ large granular lymphocyte leukemia. Germline lookup yields CDR1 MGHRA and CDR2 YSYEKL. Unmatched junction bases numbered 18, after V lost 1 base and J lost 1 base. The CDR3 contains 21 residues. This table comes from immunoSEQ multiplex PCR, and its TCRdb copy is limited to in-frame clones, with some not included. Altogether about 40,000 clones are present, roughly 79% being singletons, with the ten largest covering 3% to 4%. As for this clone: What it binds is not known.

Study results and caveats: Without putative leukemic clones, patient CD4-sorted repertoires remained more clonal than healthy CD4+ repertoires.

V and J are TRBV4-1 and TRBJ2-7; TRBD2 agrees at 11 bases. Sequencing was carried out using CD4+ T cells from blood buffy coats. The receptor's source is a human donor in good health. The CDR3: CASSQASLRGTSGRFSYEQYF. The DNA of the CDR3 is TGCGCCAGCAGCCAAGCCTCCCTCCGGGGGACTAGCGGAAGGTTTTCCTACGAGCAGTACTTC.